This T cell receptor beta chain stems from a study of T cell repertoires in cytomegalovirus infection. Overall study context: Public TCR beta signature analysis indicated the presence of both CMV infection and matching HLA type.

This clonotype was seen more than once but under ten times. Its antigen is still unknown. Broader study findings: Adding up the frequency of public TCR beta families identified people who carried CMV plus the relevant HLA. The ex vivo response showed dominance by HLA-C-restricted CMV-specific TCR beta clonotypes.

TCRdb fed the reads into MiXCR, producing one record per CDR3 protein. The sample has 200,000 or so distinct CDR3 sequences, approximately 30% seen once; the top ten hold 30% to 35%. Germline V gene lookup returns CDR1 MGHDK and CDR2 SYGVNS. Trimming pared 6 bases from V and 9 bases from J, leaving 15 bases between. This CDR3 has 14 amino acids. The sample consisted of PBMCs. This TCR was sampled from a human donor in good health (CMV status not recorded). Some clones in this sample may be carry-over from other donors' samples. J is TRBJ1-6 and V is TRBV25-1; D might be TRBD1 (5 bases). CDR3 residues: CASRQGTGGSPLHF. CDR3 bases: TGTGCCAGCAGGCAAGGGACCGGAGGTTCACCCCTCCACTTT.